The 26 T cell receptor beta chains below were found in one sample sequenced in a study of beta chain features in type 1 diabetes. The sequenced template was cDNA made from the entire isolated RNA. TCRdb keeps only in-frame clones here, not all; method: immunoSEQ multiplex PCR. The top ten hold about 0.025% of the sample, which has about 930,000 clones, about a sixth seen once. Sequencing was performed on naive CD4+ T cells from blood. These receptors originate from a woman aged 18 to 35 in good health.

This clone was observed a few times. The rearrangement joins TRBV18 to TRBJ2-3; a possible D gene is TRBD2 (6 bases). V shed 3 bases and J shed 8 bases, with 21 bases lying between them. There are 16 residues in the CDR3. The germline V gene has CDR1 KGHSH and CDR2 LQKENI. The CDR3 spells CASSPADRGVGSTQYF. CDR3 DNA: TGTGCCAGCTCACCCGCCGATAGAGGGGTCGGGAGTACGCAGTATTTT.

The chain is built from TRBV19 and TRBJ2-2; perhaps TRBD2 as D (7 bases). The ends were cut back, 6 bases at V and 6 bases at J, with 11 bases in the middle. The CDR3 is made up of 13 amino acids. Looked up from germline, CDR1 is LNHDA and CDR2 is SQIVND (reference sequence). The CDR3 DNA reads TGTGCCAGTAGGAGGGAGGGGGCCGGGGAGCTGTTTTTT. Encoded protein: CASRREGAGELFF.

The chain carries TRBV27 and TRBJ1-5; D not certain. The V and J ends lost 2 bases and 8 bases respectively, with 13 bases between them. The CDR3 is 14 residues long. Looked up from germline, CDR1 is MNHEY and CDR2 is SMNVEV (reference sequence). The CDR3 region is CASSLTRAREPQHF. The CDR3 DNA reads TGTGCCAGCAGTTTAACCCGGGCTAGGGAGCCCCAGCATTTT.

The CDR3 region has the DNA TGCGCCAGCAGCTGGCTCGACAGGGAGGACAATGAGCAGTTCTTC. Protein sequence: CASSWLDREDNEQFF. The chain is built from TRBV5-1 and TRBJ2-1; D might be TRBD1 (7 bases). Trimming removed 3 bases at V and 5 bases at J, with 15 bases between. Per germline, CDR1 SGHRS and CDR2 YFSETQ. There are 15 residues in the CDR3.

V is TRBV21-1 and J is TRBJ2-1; the table assigns TRBD2, which was not confirmed against the DNA. TRBV21-1 is reported as a pseudogene. This CDR3 is built from 15 residues. The CDR3 protein is CASRCGGRIYNEQFF. For the CDR3, the DNA is TGTGCCAGCCGCTGTGGCGGGAGGATCTACAATGAGCAGTTCTTC.

This clone has only a few counts. Other DNA sequences from this sample encode an identical CDR3 as well. The gene calls are TRBV7-2 and TRBJ2-5, with D perhaps TRBD1 (6 bases). CDR1 SGHTA and CDR2 FQGNSA come from the germline V gene. CDR3 length equals 13 residues. V lost 3 bases to trimming and J lost 3 bases, with 8 bases between them. CDR3 sequence reads: CASSFSGEETQYF. Written as DNA, the CDR3 is TGTGCCAGCAGCTTTTCAGGGGAAGAGACCCAGTACTTC.

This clone was observed a handful of times. The chain carries TRBV28 and TRBJ2-5, with TRBD1 identical over 7 bases. CDR1 MDHEN and CDR2 SYDVKM come from the germline V gene. V gave up 4 bases and J gave up 1 base; unmatched junction bases: 3. The CDR3 has 14 residues. This chain's CDR3 is CASSSGTAQETQYF. The CDR3 DNA reads TGTGCCAGCAGTTCAGGGACAGCCCAAGAGACCCAGTACTTC.

This clone was observed a handful of times. The V call is TRBV7-8, the J call TRBJ2-1; D call uncertain. The CDR3 length is 17 residues. Between the trimmed V and J ends, which lost 1 base and 0 bases, there was a span of 13 bases. Germline CDR1 is SGHVS and CDR2 is FQNEAQ. The CDR3 nucleotides are TGTGCCAGCAGCTTAGGAGGCGAAGCCTACTCCTACAATGAGCAGTTCTTC. This translates into CASSLGGEAYSYNEQFF. The entire variable domain, with the rest obtained from reference TRBV7-8 and TRBJ2-1, is as follows: GAGVSQSPRYKVAKRGQDVALRCDPISGHVSLFWYQQALGQGPEFLTYFQNEAQLDKSGLPSDRFFAERPEGSVSTLKIQRTQQEDSAVYLCASSLGGEAYSYNEQFFGPGTRLTVL.

The rearrangement uses TRBV27 and TRBJ2-1; perhaps TRBD1 as D (6 bases). The germline V gene has CDR1 MNHEY and CDR2 SMNVEV (reference sequence). With 3 bases removed from V and 3 bases from J, the gap between germline ends came to 9 bases. This CDR3 is built from 14 residues. The CDR3 coding sequence is TGTGCCAGCAGTTTCCGGACAGTCTACAATGAGCAGTTCTTC. Translation gives CASSFRTVYNEQFF.

The rearrangement uses TRBV18 and TRBJ1-2; D gene uncertain. Trimming took off 0 bases at V and 3 bases at J, with 8 bases between the two ends. The CDR3 is 14 amino acids. The germline gives CDR1 KGHSH, CDR2 LQKENI. The CDR3 sequence is CASSPPSGDYGYTF. CDR3 bases: TGTGCCAGCTCACCACCTTCAGGCGACTATGGCTACACCTTC.

This sequence joins TRBV5-1 and TRBJ1-1; the D is unclear. The CDR3 is made up of 14 amino acids. In germline, CDR1 is SGHRS, CDR2 YFSETQ. Trimming took off 4 bases at V and 2 bases at J, with 12 bases between the two ends. The CDR3 region is CASSRAVGNTEAFF. CDR3 nucleotides: TGCGCCAGCAGCCGGGCGGTCGGTAACACTGAAGCTTTCTTT.

V gene TRBV7-2 combines with J gene TRBJ2-5, with D perhaps assigned TRBD1 or TRBD2 (5 bases each). The CDR3 length is 14 residues. Germline assignment: CDR1 SGHTA and CDR2 FQGNSA. The V end lost 0 bases, the J end lost 5 bases, and 10 bases lay between the germline ends. CDR3 DNA: TGTGCCAGCAGCTTAGCGGGACCTGGGGAGACCCAGTACTTC. Encoded protein: CASSLAGPGETQYF.

This chain uses TRBV5-4 with TRBJ2-7; D may be TRBD1 (5 bases). Germline-derived CDR1 and CDR2 are SGHNT and YYREEE (reference sequence). CDR3 length equals 15 residues. V gave up 4 bases and J gave up 3 bases, with 17 bases separating them. This CDR3 is CASSLLSGLRYEQYF. The CDR3 DNA reads TGTGCCAGCAGCCTCTTATCAGGGCTCCGCTACGAGCAGTACTTC.

This clone was recorded a few times. The chain combines TRBV10-3 with TRBJ1-5; 9 positions match TRBD1. Germline CDR1 reads ENHRY; CDR2 reads SYGVKD. Trimming took 4 bases from V and 4 from J; bases not matched to a gene: 2. The CDR3 extends over 14 amino acids. The CDR3 sequence is CAISGGTGNQPQHF. The CDR3 nucleotides read TGTGCCATCAGTGGGGGGACAGGGAATCAGCCCCAGCATTTT.

V gene TRBV18 combines with J gene TRBJ2-1; D is undetermined. Trimming left V 3 bases short and J 0 bases short, with 9 bases between. Germline lookup yields CDR1 KGHSH and CDR2 LQKENI. The CDR3 extends over 15 amino acids. CDR3: CASSPYLSSYNEQFF. Written as DNA, the CDR3 is TGTGCCAGCTCACCCTACTTGAGCTCCTACAATGAGCAGTTCTTC.

The rearrangement joins TRBV27 to TRBJ1-1; D not resolved. Trimming cost V 3 bases and J 3 bases, with 11 bases left between them. The CDR3 sequence is 14 residues long. Germline values: CDR1 MNHEY, CDR2 SMNVEV (reference sequence). The CDR3 region is CASSLEGIHTEAFF. CDR3 in DNA: TGTGCCAGCAGTTTGGAGGGCATCCACACTGAAGCTTTCTTT.

This clone was observed a handful of times. This rearrangement joins TRBV27 to TRBJ2-3, with 8 bases that match TRBD2. Germline V gene lookup returns CDR1 MNHEY and CDR2 SMNVEV (reference sequence). The CDR3 extends over 17 amino acids. J was trimmed by 0 bases and V by 4 bases; bases with no gene match: 9. The DNA of the CDR3 is TGTGCCAGCAGTTCCGGACTAGCCCGAACGAGCACAGATACGCAGTATTTT. Amino acid sequence: CASSSGLARTSTDTQYF.

The sample holds a few counts of this clone. The V and J genes are TRBV18 and TRBJ2-5; possible D gene TRBD2, 5 bases. Germline V gives CDR1 KGHSH, CDR2 LQKENI. This CDR3 contains 16 residues. V was trimmed by 0 bases and J by 2 bases, leaving 13 bases between them. CDR3 in DNA: TGTGCCAGCTCACCACCAGGACTCCCCCCACAAGAGACCCAGTACTTC. Amino acids: CASSPPGLPPQETQYF. Using reference TRBV18 and TRBJ2-5 for the parts outside the CDR3, the full variable domain is NAGVMQNPRHLVRRRGQEARLRCSPMKGHSHVYWYRQLPEEGLKFMVYLQKENIIDESGMPKERFSAEFPKEGPSILRIQQVVRGDSAAYFCASSPPGLPPQETQYFGPGTRLLVL.

The chain links TRBV6-6 to TRBJ2-7; 7 positions agree with TRBD2. This CDR3 has 14 amino acids. Trimming took 7 bases from V and 4 from J; bases not matched to a gene: 10. Germline assignment: CDR1 MNHNY and CDR2 SVGAGI (reference sequence). CDR3 DNA sequence: TGTGCCAGCACCATGGGGGAGGGAGGGTACGAGCAGTACTTC. This translates into CASTMGEGGYEQYF.

The rearrangement uses TRBV7-6 and TRBJ2-5, with D perhaps matching TRBD1 (5 bases). The germline V and J ends were trimmed by 1 base and 6 bases, with 15 bases remaining between them. CDR1 is SGHVS and CDR2 is FNYEAQ in the germline V gene. The CDR3 runs to 15 residues. This CDR3 is CASSLGIRGGQTQYF. Written as DNA, the CDR3 is TGTGCCAGCAGCTTAGGGATTAGGGGTGGGCAGACCCAGTACTTC.

As for this clone: This sample also contains other DNA sequences that code for the same CDR3. This chain uses TRBV7-2 with TRBJ2-7; D might be TRBD1 or TRBD2, each matching 5 bases. V lost 5 bases, J lost 7 bases, and 27 bases lay in between. The V gene's germline CDR1 is SGHTA and CDR2 FQGNSA. The CDR3 has 17 amino acids. The CDR3: CASSPFQTGTQPTEQYF. The CDR3 DNA reads as TGTGCCAGCAGCCCATTCCAAACCGGGACCCAACCTACGGAGCAGTACTTC. The full variable domain, in which reference TRBV7-2 and TRBJ2-7 provide the parts outside the CDR3, is GAGVSQSPSNKVTEKGKDVELRCDPISGHTALYWYRQSLGQGLEFLIYFQGNSAPDKSGLPSDRFSAERTGGSVSTLTIQRTQQEDSAVYLCASSPFQTGTQPTEQYFGPGTRLTVT.

In this sample, this clone turned up a few times. The chain links TRBV27 to TRBJ2-1; the match to TRBD2 covers 7 bases. Germline V gene lookup returns CDR1 MNHEY and CDR2 SMNVEV (reference sequence). Trimming at V came to 6 bases and at J to 5 bases, leaving 13 bases not matched to a gene. This CDR3 comprises 16 residues. CDR3 sequence: CASSDLGEGHNNEQFF. CDR3 bases: TGTGCCAGCAGCGACCTGGGGGAGGGCCATAACAATGAGCAGTTCTTC.

This clone was detected a few times. The rearrangement links TRBV5-1 to TRBJ2-1, with 13 bases matching TRBD2. Germline-derived CDR1 and CDR2 are SGHRS and YFSETQ. The CDR3 contains 19 residues. Trimming cost V 0 bases and J 0 bases; bases outside gene matches: 6. In DNA, the CDR3 is TGCGCCAGCAGCTTGGCCGGGACTAGCGGGACTAGCTCCTACAATGAGCAGTTCTTC. Its translation is CASSLAGTSGTSSYNEQFF.

This clone has just a few counts. The V and J genes are TRBV19 and TRBJ2-5; D may be TRBD1 (5 bases). V lost 10 bases and J 6 bases, leaving 15 bases between the germline ends. Germline CDR1 is LNHDA and CDR2 is SQIVND (reference sequence). The CDR3 consists of 12 residues. For the CDR3, the DNA is TGTGCCACTGGGGCAGGGATGAAGACCCAGTACTTC. The encoded protein is CATGAGMKTQYF.

The CDR3 is CASRSQGADTQYF. The CDR3 DNA follows: TGTGCCAGCAGATCTCAGGGCGCGGATACGCAGTATTTT. The genes are TRBV27 and TRBJ2-3; D is perhaps TRBD1 (5 bases). Deletions cut 6 bases from V and 6 bases from J, with 13 bases between. The CDR3 has 13 residues. Germline CDR1 is MNHEY and CDR2 is SMNVEV (reference sequence).

The chain recombines TRBV5-8 with TRBJ1-4, with TRBD1 matching 7 bases. The CDR3 has 16 residues. The germline V gene encodes CDR1 SGHTS and CDR2 YDEGEE. With 3 bases clipped from V and 0 bases from J, the junction kept 5 bases outside the gene matches. DNA for the CDR3: TGTGCCAGCAGCTCCTACAGGGGAGCAACTAATGAAAAACTGTTTTTT. Protein sequence: CASSSYRGATNEKLFF.